A single T cell receptor (beta chain) is shown here with its context. With 5 bases clipped from V and 2 bases from J, the junction kept 1 base outside the gene matches. Germline lookup yields CDR1 MGHDK and CDR2 SYGVNS. This CDR3 is built from 13 residues. Libraries were prepared by immunoSEQ multiplex PCR; TCRdb keeps only in-frame clonotypes and omits some of them. This table holds tens of thousands of clones, 65% to 90% found once. This specimen comes from a study of lymphopenia after photon versus proton radiotherapy. The chain carries TRBV25-1 and TRBJ2-7; 9 nucleotides match TRBD2. The material was peripheral blood, obtained from a patient treated with photon-based radiotherapy. The sequence derives from a man aged 35 to 55 with gastric cancer. CDR3 sequence (DNA): TGTGCCAGCAGTCTAGCGGGGACCTACGAGCAGTACTTC. It translates to CASSLAGTYEQYF.